The 13 T cell receptor beta chains in this list originate from one sample, sequenced in a study of cytotoxic CD8 clonotypes in ibrutinib-treated CLL (dated by TCRdb to the early 2020s). The protocol used for the library was the immunoSEQ multiplex PCR assay. This is the immuneACCESS table as TCRdb keeps it, with only in-frame sequences that have V and J called. A part of the clones is gone; compared with another copy, unresolved V genes explain less than half, and the rest is unexplained. This sample holds roughly 330,000 clones; roughly 67% were observed only once. Around 6.6% of the sample is held by the ten biggest clonotypes. Sequencing was performed on PBMCs, taken after 36 months of ibrutinib treatment. These receptors were obtained from a human donor with chronic lymphocytic leukemia.

This rearrangement joins TRBV29-1 to TRBJ2-7; 7 bases are shared with TRBD1. The CDR3 has 14 amino acids. V shed 7 bases, J shed 7 bases, and the junction held 16 bases outside the gene matches. Germline lookup yields CDR1 SQVTM and CDR2 ANQGSEA. This CDR3 is CSATSQGMSGEQYF. CDR3 in DNA: TGCAGCGCCACCTCACAGGGGATGTCGGGTGAGCAGTACTTC.

This clone has a handful of counts. DNA of the CDR3: TGCGCCAGCAGCCAAGCGGACAGGGTCAACTATGGCTACACCTTC. Protein: CASSQADRVNYGYTF. The chain joins TRBV4-1 to TRBJ1-2, with 8 bases that match TRBD1. Trimming removed 1 base from V and 2 bases from J; junction bases left unmatched: 3. Germline V gives CDR1 MGHRA, CDR2 YSYEKL. The CDR3 is made up of 15 amino acids.

The rearrangement links TRBV12-5 to TRBJ1-3, with TRBD1 identical over 8 bases. Per the germline V gene, CDR1 is LGHNT and CDR2 is FRNRAP. V lost 6 bases and J lost 3; bases outside the gene matches: 7. CDR3 length: 15 amino acids. The CDR3 sequence: CASGSAGGFGNTIYF. The CDR3 DNA follows: TGTGCTAGTGGATCCGCAGGGGGCTTTGGAAACACCATATATTTT. Variable domain in full (rest from reference TRBV12-5 and TRBJ1-3): DARVTQTPRHKVTEMGQEVTMRCQPILGHNTVFWYRQTMMQGLELLAYFRNRAPLDDSGMPKDRFSAEMPDATLATLKIQPSEPRDSAVYFCASGSAGGFGNTIYFGEGSWLTVV.

The rearrangement uses TRBV6-1 and TRBJ1-1; 7 positions match TRBD1. J gave up 3 bases and V 6 bases, and 4 bases lay outside the gene matches. CDR1 and CDR2 from the germline V gene are MNHNS and SASEGT. CDR3 length equals 13 residues. The CDR3 bases are TGTGCCAGCAGGGGACAGATTTACACTGAAGCTTTCTTT. As protein: CASRGQIYTEAFF.

DNA of the CDR3: TGTGCCAGCAGCTTTTTGGGGGGGCCGGACAATGAGCAGTTCTTC. This sequence encodes CASSFLGGPDNEQFF. The J gene is TRBJ2-1, the V gene TRBV5-6; a possible D gene is TRBD2 (7 bases). The CDR3 runs 15 residues. CDR1 SGHDT and CDR2 YYEEEE come from the germline V gene. The germline V and J ends were trimmed by 2 bases and 5 bases, with 14 bases remaining between them.

This rearrangement joins TRBV7-3 to TRBJ2-2; 8 bases match TRBD1. Germline trimming cut 6 bases from V and 9 bases from J; bases unmatched to any gene: 12. Germline CDR1 and CDR2: SGHTA and FQGTGA. The CDR3 runs to 15 residues. Written as DNA, the CDR3 is TGTGCCAGCAGACCAGGACAGGGTGCTACCCGGGAGCTGTTTTTT. It encodes CASRPGQGATRELFF. Based on the CDR3 plus reference TRBV7-3 and TRBJ2-2, the full variable domain is GAGVSQTPSNKVTEKGKYVELRCDPISGHTALYWYRQSLGQGPEFLIYFQGTGAADDSGLPNDRFFAVRPEGSVSTLKIQRTERGDSAVYLCASRPGQGATRELFFGEGSRLTVL.

CDR3 in DNA: TGCGCCAGCAGTGAACCGGGGGCGGACGGGGAGCTGTTTTTT. As protein: CASSEPGADGELFF. The genes are TRBV10-1 and TRBJ2-2, with D perhaps assigned TRBD1 or TRBD2 (6 bases each). This CDR3 has 14 amino acids. V lost 3 bases, J lost 7 bases, and 12 bases lay in between. CDR1 is WNHNN, CDR2 SYGVQD, per germline (reference sequence).

The chain couples TRBV6-5 to TRBJ2-1; the D is unclear. Trimming took off 6 bases at V and 9 bases at J, with 9 bases between the two ends. Germline-derived CDR1 and CDR2 are MNHEY and SVGAGI. The CDR3 covers 11 residues. CDR3: CASSNDLEQFF. CDR3 sequence (DNA): TGTGCCAGCAGCAATGACCTTGAGCAGTTCTTC.

V gene TRBV11-2 combines with J gene TRBJ1-2, with 7 bases matching TRBD1. The CDR3 length is 14 residues. The V gene end was trimmed by 5 bases and the J gene end by 5 bases; junction bases not matched to a gene: 8. Germline V CDR1 and CDR2: SGHAT, FQNNGV. The DNA of the CDR3 is TGTGCCAGCAGCCCAGACAGGGCAGGGTATGGCTACACCTTC. Protein: CASSPDRAGYGYTF.

This clone appeared a few times. The rearrangement uses TRBV5-1 and TRBJ1-2, with 9 bases identical to TRBD1. Germline V CDR1 and CDR2: SGHRS, YFSETQ. This CDR3 region has 13 residues. The junction had 7 bases not matched to a gene; V was cut back by 5 bases and J by 8 bases. The CDR3 spells CASSPGQGTGYTF. In DNA, the CDR3 is TGCGCCAGCAGTCCGGGACAGGGAACCGGCTACACCTTC.

The chain combines TRBV10-2 with TRBJ1-5; the D is unclear. Trimming removed 0 bases at V and 3 bases at J, with 15 bases between. Per the germline V gene, CDR1 is WSHSY and CDR2 is SAAADI. This CDR3 is built from 17 residues. CDR3 in DNA: TGCGCCAGCAGTGAGTCAGGACCCTTCTACCCCAATCAGCCCCAGCATTTT. This gives the protein CASSESGPFYPNQPQHF.

V is TRBV2 and J is TRBJ2-3, with TRBD2 matching 8 bases. Unmatched junction bases numbered 3, after V lost 7 bases and J lost 0 bases. Germline V gene lookup returns CDR1 SNHLY and CDR2 FYNNEI. CDR3 length equals 14 residues. The CDR3 nucleotides are TGTGCCAGCAAGATAGCGGGGAGCACAGATACGCAGTATTTT. This encodes CASKIAGSTDTQYF.

The rearrangement uses TRBV29-1 and TRBJ2-2; 9 bases are shared with TRBD2. The CDR3 spans 15 residues. The germline V gene encodes CDR1 SQVTM and CDR2 ANQGSEA. V trimming: 6 bases; J trimming: 8 bases; junction bases outside the gene matches: 13. Written as DNA, the CDR3 is TGCAGCGTCCCAGTAGCGGGGGAGGGAATAGGGGAGCTGTTTTTT. This gives the protein CSVPVAGEGIGELFF.